This T cell receptor beta chain was documented in a study of blood T cell repertoires in COVID-19. Turning to the study itself: Both acute and convalescent COVID-19 samples were obtained from the United States, Italy and Spain. The analysed material was cDNA or gDNA that came from T cells, B-cell-depleted T cells, or PBMCs.

Original data processing: Estimates of nucleated cell counts were drawn from the amplification of reference gene primers. TCRdb keeps only in-frame clones here, not all; method: immunoSEQ multiplex PCR. The V and J calls and clone size were taken over from that table, and D and trimming were inferred from the DNA. The data hold around 190,000 clones, with around four fifths observed a single time. The CDR3 loop spans 16 amino acids. Germline CDR1 SGHVS, CDR2 FQNEAQ. V was clipped by 4 bases and J by 10 bases; unmatched bases: 17. The chain links TRBV7-8 to TRBJ2-3, with 7 nucleotides matching TRBD2. The sequenced sample was peripheral blood. This clonotype was sampled from a man between 65 and 85 years old with active or convalescent COVID-19. The CDR3 DNA is TGTGCCAGCAGCTCCGGGGGGACCAACGTAATATGGGCGCAGTATTTT. This codes for CASSSGGTNVIWAQYF.